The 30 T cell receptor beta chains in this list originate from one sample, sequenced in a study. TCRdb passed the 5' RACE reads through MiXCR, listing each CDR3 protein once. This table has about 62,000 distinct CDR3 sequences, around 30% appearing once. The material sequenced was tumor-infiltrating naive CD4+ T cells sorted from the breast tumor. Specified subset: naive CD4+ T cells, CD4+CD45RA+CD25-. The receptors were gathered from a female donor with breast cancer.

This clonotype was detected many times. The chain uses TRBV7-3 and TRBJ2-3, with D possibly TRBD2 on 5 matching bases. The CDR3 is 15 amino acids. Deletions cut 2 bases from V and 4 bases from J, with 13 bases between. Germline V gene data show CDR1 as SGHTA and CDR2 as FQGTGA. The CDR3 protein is CASSLLGSESDTQYF. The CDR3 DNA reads TGTGCCAGCAGCTTATTAGGGAGCGAATCAGATACGCAGTATTTT. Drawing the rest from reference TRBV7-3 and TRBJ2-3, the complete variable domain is GAGVSQTPSNKVTEKGKYVELRCDPISGHTALYWYRQSLGQGPEFLIYFQGTGAADDSGLPNDRFFAVRPEGSVSTLKIQRTERGDSAVYLCASSLLGSESDTQYFGPGTRLTVL.

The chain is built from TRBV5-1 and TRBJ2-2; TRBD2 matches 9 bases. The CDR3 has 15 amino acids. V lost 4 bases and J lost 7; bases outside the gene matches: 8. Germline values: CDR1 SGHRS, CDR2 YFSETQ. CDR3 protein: CASSPASGNFGELFF. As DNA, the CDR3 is TGCGCCAGCAGCCCGGCTAGCGGGAACTTCGGGGAGCTGTTTTTT.

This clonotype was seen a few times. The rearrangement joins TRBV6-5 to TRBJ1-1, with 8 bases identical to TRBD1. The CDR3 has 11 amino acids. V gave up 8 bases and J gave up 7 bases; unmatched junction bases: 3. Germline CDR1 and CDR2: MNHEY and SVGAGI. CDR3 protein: CASSGTGEAFF. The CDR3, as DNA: TGTGCCAGCTCCGGGACAGGTGAAGCTTTCTTT.

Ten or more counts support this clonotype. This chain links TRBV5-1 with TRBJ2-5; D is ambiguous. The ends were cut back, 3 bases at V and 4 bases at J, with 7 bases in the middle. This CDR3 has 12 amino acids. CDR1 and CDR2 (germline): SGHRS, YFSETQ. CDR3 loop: CASSSVGETQYF. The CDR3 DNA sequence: TGCGCCAGCAGCTCGGTGGGAGAGACCCAGTACTTC.

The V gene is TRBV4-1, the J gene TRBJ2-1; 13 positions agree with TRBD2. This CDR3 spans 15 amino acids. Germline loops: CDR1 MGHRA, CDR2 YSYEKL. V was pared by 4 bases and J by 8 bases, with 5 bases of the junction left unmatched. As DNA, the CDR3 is TGCGCCAGCAGCCGGGGACTAGCGGGAACAGATGAGCAGTTCTTC. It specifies CASSRGLAGTDEQFF.

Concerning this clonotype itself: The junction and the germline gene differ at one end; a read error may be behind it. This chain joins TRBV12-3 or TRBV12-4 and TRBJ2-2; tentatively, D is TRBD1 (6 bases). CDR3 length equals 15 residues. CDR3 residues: CASSTMGANTGELLF. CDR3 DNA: TGTGCCAGCAGTACAATGGGGGCGAACACCGGGGAGCTGCTTTTT.

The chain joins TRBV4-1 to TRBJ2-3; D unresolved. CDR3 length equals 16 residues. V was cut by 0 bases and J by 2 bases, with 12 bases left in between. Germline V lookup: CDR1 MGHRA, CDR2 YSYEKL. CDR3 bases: TGCGCCAGCAGCCAAGAGGGCATCGGCATCACAGATACGCAGTATTTT. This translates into CASSQEGIGITDTQYF.

Here the CDR3 DNA reads TGCGCCAGCAGCGCGACTAGTAACTACGAGCAGTACTTC. Amino acids: CASSATSNYEQYF. This chain uses TRBV5-1 with TRBJ2-7, with a possible D match to TRBD2 (6 bases). From germline, CDR1 is SGHRS and CDR2 YFSETQ. V lost 4 bases and J lost 3, with 11 bases in between. CDR3 length equals 13 residues.

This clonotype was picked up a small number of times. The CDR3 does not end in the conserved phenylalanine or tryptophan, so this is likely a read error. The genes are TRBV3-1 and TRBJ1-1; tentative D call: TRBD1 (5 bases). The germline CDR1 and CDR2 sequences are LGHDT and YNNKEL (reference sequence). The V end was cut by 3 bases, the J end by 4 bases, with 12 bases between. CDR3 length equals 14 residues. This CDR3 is CASSQGWGGTEAFS. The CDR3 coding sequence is TGTGCCAGCAGCCAGGGATGGGGGGGCACTGAAGCTTTCTCT.

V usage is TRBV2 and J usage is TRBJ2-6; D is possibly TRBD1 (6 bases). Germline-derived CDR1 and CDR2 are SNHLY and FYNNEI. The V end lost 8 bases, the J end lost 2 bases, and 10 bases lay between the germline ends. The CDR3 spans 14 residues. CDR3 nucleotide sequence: TGTGCCAGCTACAGGGTCCCTGGGGCCAACGTCCTGACTTTC. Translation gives CASYRVPGANVLTF.

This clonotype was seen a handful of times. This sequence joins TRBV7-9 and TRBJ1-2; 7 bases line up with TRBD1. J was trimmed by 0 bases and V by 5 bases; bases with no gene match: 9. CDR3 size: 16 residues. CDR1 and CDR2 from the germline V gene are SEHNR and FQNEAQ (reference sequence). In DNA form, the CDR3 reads TGTGCCAGCAGCCGCGGACAGGTCCTAGCTAACTATGGCTACACCTTC. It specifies CASSRGQVLANYGYTF. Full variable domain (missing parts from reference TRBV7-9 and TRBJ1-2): DTGVSQNPRHKITKRGQNVTFRCDPISEHNRLYWYRQTLGQGPEFLTYFQNEAQLEKSRLLSDRFSAERPKGSFSTLEIQRTEQGDSAMYLCASSRGQVLANYGYTFGSGTRLTVV.

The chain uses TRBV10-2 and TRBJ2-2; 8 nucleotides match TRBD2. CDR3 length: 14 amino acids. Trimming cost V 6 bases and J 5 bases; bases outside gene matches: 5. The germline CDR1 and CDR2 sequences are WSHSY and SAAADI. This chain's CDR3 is CASRREARTGELFF. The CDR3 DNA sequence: TGCGCCAGCAGGCGGGAGGCGCGTACCGGGGAGCTGTTTTTT.

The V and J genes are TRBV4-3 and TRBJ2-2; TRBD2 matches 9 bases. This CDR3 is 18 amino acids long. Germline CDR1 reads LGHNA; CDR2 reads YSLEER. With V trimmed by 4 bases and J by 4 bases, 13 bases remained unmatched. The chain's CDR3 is CASSRYSWREGGTGELFF. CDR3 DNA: TGCGCCAGCAGCCGGTATTCTTGGCGGGAGGGAGGCACCGGGGAGCTGTTTTTT.

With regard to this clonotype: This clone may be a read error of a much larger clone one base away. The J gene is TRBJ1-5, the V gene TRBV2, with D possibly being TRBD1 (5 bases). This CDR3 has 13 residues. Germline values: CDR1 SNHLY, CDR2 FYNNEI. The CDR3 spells CTTGGVGTVTQHF. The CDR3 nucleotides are TGTACTACTGGAGGGGTCGGGACGGTAACCCAGCATTTT.

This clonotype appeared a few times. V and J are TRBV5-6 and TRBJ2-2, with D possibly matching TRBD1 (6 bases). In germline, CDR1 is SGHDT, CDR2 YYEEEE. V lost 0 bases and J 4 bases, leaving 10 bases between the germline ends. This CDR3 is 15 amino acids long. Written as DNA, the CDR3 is TGTGCCAGCAGCTTGGTGGGGGCGCGCACCGGGGAGCTGTTTTTT. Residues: CASSLVGARTGELFF.

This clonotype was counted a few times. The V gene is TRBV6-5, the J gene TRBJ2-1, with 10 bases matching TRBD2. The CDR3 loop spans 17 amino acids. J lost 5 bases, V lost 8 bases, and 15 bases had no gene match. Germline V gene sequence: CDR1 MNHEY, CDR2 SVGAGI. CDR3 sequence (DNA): TGTGCCAGCGGAACCGGGACTAGCGAAACCTGGAACAATGAGCAGTTCTTC. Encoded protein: CASGTGTSETWNNEQFF.

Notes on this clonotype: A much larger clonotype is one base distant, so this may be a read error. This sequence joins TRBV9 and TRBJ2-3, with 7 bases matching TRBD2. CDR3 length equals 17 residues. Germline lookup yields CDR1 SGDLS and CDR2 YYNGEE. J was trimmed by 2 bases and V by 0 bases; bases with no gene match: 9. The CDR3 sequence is CASSVESLAEVTDTQYF. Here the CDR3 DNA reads TGTGCCAGCAGCGTAGAATCCCTAGCGGAAGTCACAGATACGCAGTATTTT.

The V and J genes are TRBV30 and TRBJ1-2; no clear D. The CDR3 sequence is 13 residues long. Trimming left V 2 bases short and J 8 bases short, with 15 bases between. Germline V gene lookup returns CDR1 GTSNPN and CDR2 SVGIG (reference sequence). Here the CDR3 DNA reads TGTGCCTGGAGTCCTCTCGCGACTTGGGGCTACACCTTC. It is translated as CAWSPLATWGYTF.

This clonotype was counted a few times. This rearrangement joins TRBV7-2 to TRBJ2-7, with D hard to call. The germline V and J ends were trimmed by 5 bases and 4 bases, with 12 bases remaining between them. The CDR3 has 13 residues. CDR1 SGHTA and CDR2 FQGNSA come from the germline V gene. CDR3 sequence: CASSRHPLYEQYF. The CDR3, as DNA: TGTGCCAGCAGCCGCCACCCCTTGTACGAGCAGTACTTC.

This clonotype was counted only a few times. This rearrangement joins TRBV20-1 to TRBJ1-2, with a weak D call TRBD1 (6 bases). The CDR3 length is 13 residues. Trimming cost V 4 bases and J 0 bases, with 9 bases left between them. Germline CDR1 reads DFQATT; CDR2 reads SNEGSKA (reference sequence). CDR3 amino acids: CSANDRSNYGYTF. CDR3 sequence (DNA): TGCAGTGCTAACGACAGGTCTAACTATGGCTACACCTTC.

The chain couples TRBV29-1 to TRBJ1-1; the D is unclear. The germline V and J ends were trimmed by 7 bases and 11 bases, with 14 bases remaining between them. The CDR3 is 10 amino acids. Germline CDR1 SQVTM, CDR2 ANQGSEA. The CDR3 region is CSAWPSRAFF. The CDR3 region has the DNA TGCAGCGCCTGGCCATCTAGGGCTTTCTTT.

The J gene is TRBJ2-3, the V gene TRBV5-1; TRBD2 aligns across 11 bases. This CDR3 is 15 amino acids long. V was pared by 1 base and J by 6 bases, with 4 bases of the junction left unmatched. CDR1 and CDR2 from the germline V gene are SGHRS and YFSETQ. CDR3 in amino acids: CASSLQASGGDTQYF. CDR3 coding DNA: TGCGCCAGCAGCTTGCAGGCTAGCGGGGGGGATACGCAGTATTTT. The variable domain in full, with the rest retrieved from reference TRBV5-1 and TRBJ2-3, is KAGVTQTPRYLIKTRGQQVTLSCSPISGHRSVSWYQQTPGQGLQFLFEYFSETQRNKGNFPGRFSGRQFSNSRSEMNVSTLELGDSALYLCASSLQASGGDTQYFGPGTRLTVL.

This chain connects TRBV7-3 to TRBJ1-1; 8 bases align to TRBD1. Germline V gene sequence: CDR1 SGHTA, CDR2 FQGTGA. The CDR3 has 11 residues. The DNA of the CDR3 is TGTGCAAGTCACGTGGGACAGGCACCTTTCTTT. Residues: CASHVGQAPFF.

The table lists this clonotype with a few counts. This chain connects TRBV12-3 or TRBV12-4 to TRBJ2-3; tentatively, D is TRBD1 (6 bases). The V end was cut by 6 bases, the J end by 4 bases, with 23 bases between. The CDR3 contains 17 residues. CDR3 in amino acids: CASSLGGWGRGSDTQYF. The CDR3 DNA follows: TGTGCCAGCAGCCTAGGCGGTTGGGGGCGCGGGTCAGATACGCAGTATTTT.

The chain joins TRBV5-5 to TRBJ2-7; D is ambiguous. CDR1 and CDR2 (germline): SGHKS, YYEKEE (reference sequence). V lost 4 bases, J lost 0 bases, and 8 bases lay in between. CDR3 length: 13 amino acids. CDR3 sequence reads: CASSAHVSYEQYF. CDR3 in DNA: TGTGCCAGCAGCGCGCATGTCTCCTACGAGCAGTACTTC.

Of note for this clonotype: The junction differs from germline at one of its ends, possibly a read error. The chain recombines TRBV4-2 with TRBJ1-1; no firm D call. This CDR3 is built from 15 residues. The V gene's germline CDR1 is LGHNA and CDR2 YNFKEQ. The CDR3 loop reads CAGSQDYSSRTEAFF. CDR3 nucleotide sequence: TGTGCCGGCAGCCAAGATTACAGTTCTAGGACTGAAGCTTTCTTT.

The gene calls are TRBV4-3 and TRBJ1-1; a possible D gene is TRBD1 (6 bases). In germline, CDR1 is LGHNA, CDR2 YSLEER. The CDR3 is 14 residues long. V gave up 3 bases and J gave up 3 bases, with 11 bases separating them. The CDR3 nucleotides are TGCGCCAGCAGCCACTGGAACAGGGACACTGAAGCTTTCTTT. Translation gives CASSHWNRDTEAFF.

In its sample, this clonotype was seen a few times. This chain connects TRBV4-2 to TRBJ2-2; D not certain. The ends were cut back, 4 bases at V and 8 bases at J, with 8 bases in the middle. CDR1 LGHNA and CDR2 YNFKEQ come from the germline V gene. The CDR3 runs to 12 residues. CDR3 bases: TGTGCCAGCAGCCCAGAGTTGGGGGAGCTGTTTTTT. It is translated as CASSPELGELFF.

In DNA, the CDR3 is TGCAGTGCTAGATGGACAGCTGGCTACACCTTC. This translates into CSARWTAGYTF. The chain links TRBV20-1 to TRBJ1-2; perhaps TRBD1 as D (6 bases). The CDR3 sequence is 11 residues long. Germline CDR1 reads DFQATT; CDR2 reads SNEGSKA (reference sequence). V lost 2 bases and J lost 7, with 8 bases in between.

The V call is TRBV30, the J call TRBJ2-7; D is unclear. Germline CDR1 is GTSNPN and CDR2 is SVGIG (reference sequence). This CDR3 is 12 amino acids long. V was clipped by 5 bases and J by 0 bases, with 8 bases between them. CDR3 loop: CAWSATSYEQYF. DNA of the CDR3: TGTGCCTGGTCCGCGACCTCCTACGAGCAGTACTTC.